These 13 T cell receptor beta chains share one sample of origin, sequenced in a study of early T cells in non-severe SARS-CoV-2 infection. One entry per CDR3 protein, called by TCRdb with MiXCR from the 5' RACE reads. The data show around 61,000 distinct CDR3 sequences, around 12% seen once. The source material was whole blood. These receptors originate from an adult who was a healthcare worker with PCR-confirmed SARS-CoV-2 infection or an uninfected control (not recorded which).

This clonotype was observed at least ten times. This sequence joins TRBV2 and TRBJ1-5; D gene ambiguous. The germline V gene encodes CDR1 SNHLY and CDR2 FYNNEI. This CDR3 region has 13 residues. Trimming removed 6 bases at V and 6 bases at J, with 12 bases between. CDR3 sequence: CASSRDSGQPQHF. The CDR3 bases are TGTGCCAGCAGCAGAGACTCCGGTCAGCCCCAGCATTTT.

Ten or more counts support this clonotype. This chain connects TRBV11-2 to TRBJ2-5, with D perhaps being TRBD1 or TRBD2 (6 bases each). CDR3 length equals 14 residues. The V end lost 5 bases, the J end lost 4 bases, and 14 bases lay between the germline ends. Germline values: CDR1 SGHAT, CDR2 FQNNGV. The CDR3 bases are TGTGCCAGCAGCCTCTCAGGAGGGGGAGAGACCCAGTACTTC. It is translated as CASSLSGGGETQYF.

This clonotype was recorded at least ten times. The V and J genes are TRBV28 and TRBJ2-3, with D uncertain. V was clipped by 1 base and J by 2 bases, with 7 bases between them. The CDR3 has 14 amino acids. Looked up from germline, CDR1 is MDHEN and CDR2 is SYDVKM. CDR3 region: CASSLFSSTDTQYF. In nucleotides, the CDR3 is TGTGCCAGCAGTTTATTTTCCTCCACAGATACGCAGTATTTT.

The chain couples TRBV29-1 to TRBJ2-7; tentative D call: TRBD1 (6 bases). V was clipped by 3 bases and J by 5 bases, with 14 bases between them. The CDR3 consists of 13 residues. CDR1 is SQVTM and CDR2 is ANQGSEA in the germline V gene. CDR3 DNA sequence: TGCAGCGTTGAGTCCAGGGGAGTGAACGAGCAGTACTTC. Translated, it gives CSVESRGVNEQYF.

The sample holds a few counts of this clonotype. The rearrangement joins TRBV12-3 or TRBV12-4 to TRBJ2-5; 11 bases fit TRBD2. V dropped 6 bases and J dropped 6; count of bases not matched to a gene: 3. The CDR3 is 13 amino acids. In nucleotides, the CDR3 is TGTGCCAGCAGGGGACTAGCGGTAAAGACCCAGTACTTC. Translation: CASRGLAVKTQYF.

This clonotype has ten or more counts. This sequence joins TRBV20-1 and TRBJ2-7, with D perhaps given as TRBD1 or TRBD2 (5 bases each). Germline values: CDR1 DFQATT, CDR2 SNEGSKA (reference sequence). CDR3 length: 15 amino acids. Trimming took off 1 base at V and 5 bases at J, with 18 bases between the two ends. CDR3 amino acids: CSARVRQGGFHEQYF. Written as DNA, the CDR3 is TGCAGTGCTAGAGTTCGGCAGGGCGGGTTCCACGAGCAGTACTTC.

This clonotype came up many times. At one of its ends the junction is not consistent with the germline gene, which may arise from a read error. V is TRBV7-3 and J is TRBJ1-2; a weak D match, TRBD1 (5 bases). This CDR3 has 12 amino acids. Germline lookup yields CDR1 SGHTA and CDR2 FQGTGA. CDR3 protein: CASSLRQGPWPF. For the CDR3, the DNA is TGTGCCAGCAGCCTTCGTCAGGGTCCGTGGCCCTTC.

This clonotype was observed many times. CDR3: CAFSFDRRNSPLHF. As DNA, the CDR3 is TGTGCCTTTAGTTTTGACAGGAGGAATTCACCCCTCCACTTT. V gene TRBV28 combines with J gene TRBJ1-6; TRBD1 is a possible D gene (6 bases). CDR1 is MDHEN, CDR2 SYDVKM, per germline. With 11 bases removed from V and 7 bases from J, the gap between germline ends came to 18 bases. The CDR3 extends over 14 amino acids.

This clonotype was seen many times. V and J are TRBV29-1 and TRBJ2-5; 9 nucleotides line up with TRBD1. This CDR3 has 12 amino acids. V lost 6 bases to trimming and J lost 5 bases; unmatched junction nucleotides: 4. Germline V lookup: CDR1 SQVTM, CDR2 ANQGSEA. The CDR3, as DNA: TGCAGCGTGACAGGGGGGGAGGAGACCCAGTACTTC. It specifies CSVTGGEETQYF.

This clonotype has a handful of counts. The V gene is TRBV10-2, the J gene TRBJ1-2, with D maybe TRBD1 (5 bases). The CDR3 covers 16 residues. Germline-derived CDR1 and CDR2 are WSHSY and SAAADI. Trimming removed 3 bases at V and 3 bases at J, with 17 bases between. The CDR3 spells CASSEGGTATYYGYTF. CDR3 nucleotide sequence: TGCGCCAGCAGTGAAGGTGGGACCGCTACTTACTATGGCTACACCTTC.

This clonotype was counted between two and nine times. V usage is TRBV20-1 and J usage is TRBJ2-1; 10 bases line up with TRBD2. Germline CDR1 and CDR2: DFQATT and SNEGSKA (reference sequence). The CDR3 spans 15 residues. With V trimmed by 7 bases and J by 6 bases, 12 bases remained unmatched. CDR3 nucleotides: TGCAGTGGAAATAGCGGGGGGCCACTAGGCAATGAGCAGTTCTTC. It translates to CSGNSGGPLGNEQFF.

This clonotype was observed a few times. The V call is TRBV5-1, the J call TRBJ1-2; unclear D gene. Looked up from germline, CDR1 is SGHRS and CDR2 is YFSETQ. The CDR3 totals 14 residues. V shed 5 bases and J shed 0 bases, with 11 bases lying between them. CDR3 in amino acids: CASRPRTSNYGYTF. The CDR3 nucleotides read TGCGCCAGCAGACCCCGGACGTCTAACTATGGCTACACCTTC.

This clonotype occurred many times. This chain links TRBV29-1 with TRBJ2-3, with TRBD2 matching over 8 bases. The CDR3 extends over 14 amino acids. V trimming: 7 bases; J trimming: 3 bases; junction bases outside the gene matches: 9. Germline V CDR1 and CDR2: SQVTM, ANQGSEA. The CDR3 DNA follows: TGCAGCGCCTCAGGACTAGCTTGGACAGATACGCAGTATTTT. Translation: CSASGLAWTDTQYF.